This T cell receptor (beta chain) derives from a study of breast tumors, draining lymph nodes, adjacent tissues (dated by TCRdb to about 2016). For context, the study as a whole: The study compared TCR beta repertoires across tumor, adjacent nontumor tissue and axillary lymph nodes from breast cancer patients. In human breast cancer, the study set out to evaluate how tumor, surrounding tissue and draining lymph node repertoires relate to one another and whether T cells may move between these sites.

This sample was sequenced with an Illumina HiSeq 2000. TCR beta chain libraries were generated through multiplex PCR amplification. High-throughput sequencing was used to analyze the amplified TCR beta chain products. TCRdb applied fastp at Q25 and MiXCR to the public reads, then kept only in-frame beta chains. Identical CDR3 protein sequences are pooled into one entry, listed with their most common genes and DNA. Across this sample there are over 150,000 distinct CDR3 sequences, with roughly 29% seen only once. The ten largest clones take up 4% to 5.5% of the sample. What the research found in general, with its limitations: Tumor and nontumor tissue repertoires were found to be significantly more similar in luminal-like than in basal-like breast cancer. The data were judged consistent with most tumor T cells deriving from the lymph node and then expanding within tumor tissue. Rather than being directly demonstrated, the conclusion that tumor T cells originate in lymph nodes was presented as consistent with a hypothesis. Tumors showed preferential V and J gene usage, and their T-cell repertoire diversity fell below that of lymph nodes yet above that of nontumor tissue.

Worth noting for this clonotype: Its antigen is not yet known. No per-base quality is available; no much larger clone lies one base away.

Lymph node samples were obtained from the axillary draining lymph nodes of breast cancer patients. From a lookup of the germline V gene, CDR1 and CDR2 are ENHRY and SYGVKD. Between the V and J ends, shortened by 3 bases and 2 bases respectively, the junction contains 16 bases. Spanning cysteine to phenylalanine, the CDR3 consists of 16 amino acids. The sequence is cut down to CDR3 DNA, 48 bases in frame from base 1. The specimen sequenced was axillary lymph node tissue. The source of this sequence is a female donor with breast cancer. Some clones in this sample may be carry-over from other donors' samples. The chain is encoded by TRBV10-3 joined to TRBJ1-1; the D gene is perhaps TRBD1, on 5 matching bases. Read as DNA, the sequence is TGTGCCATCAGTGACCTTGGTCGGGGCGGTAACACTGAAGCTTTCTTT. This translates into CAISDLGRGGNTEAFF.